This T cell receptor beta chain was retrieved from a study of Ad26.COV2.S vaccination and SARS-CoV-2 variants. Overall study context: The Ad26.COV2.S arm of the COV1001 trial was where the donor was placed.

Treatment given: some 20 received Ad26.COV2.S at low or high dose, single or two shots; a few received placebo; per-sample allocation not given. Day 63 after the first injection of vaccine or placebo was the sampling time. At a Boston site, the person donating was an adult of 18-55 years. Assay used: immunoSEQ multiplex PCR; TCRdb lists only in-frame clones, some missing. The sample contains hundreds of thousands of clones, over 75% of which appear only once. V shed 5 bases and J 5 bases; nucleotides not matched to a gene: 6. The CDR3 loop spans 15 amino acids. Germline CDR1 reads MNHEY; CDR2 reads SVGAGI.

The receptor was derived from a person between 18 and 59 years old who received the Ad26.COV2.S COVID-19 vaccine or a placebo. The chain links TRBV6-5 to TRBJ1-4, with 9 bases lining up with TRBD1. Sequenced material: peripheral blood, taken in a trial of Ad26.COV2.S vaccine versus placebo. This CDR3 reads CASSRSGTGNEKLFF. CDR3 bases: TGTGCCAGCAGTCGCTCCGGGACAGGGAATGAAAAACTGTTTTTT.